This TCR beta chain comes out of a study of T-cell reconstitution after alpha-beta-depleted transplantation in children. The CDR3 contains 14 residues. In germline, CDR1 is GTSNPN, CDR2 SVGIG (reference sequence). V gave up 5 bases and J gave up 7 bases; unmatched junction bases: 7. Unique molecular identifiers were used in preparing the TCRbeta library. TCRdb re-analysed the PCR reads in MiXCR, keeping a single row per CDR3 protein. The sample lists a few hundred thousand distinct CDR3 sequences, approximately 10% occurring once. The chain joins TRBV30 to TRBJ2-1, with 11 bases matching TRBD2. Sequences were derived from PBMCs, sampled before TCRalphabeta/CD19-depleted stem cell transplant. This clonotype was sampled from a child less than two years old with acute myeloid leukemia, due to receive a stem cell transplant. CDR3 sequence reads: CAWDSGGARNEQFF. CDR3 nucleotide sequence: TGTGCCTGGGATAGCGGGGGGGCAAGGAATGAGCAGTTCTTC.